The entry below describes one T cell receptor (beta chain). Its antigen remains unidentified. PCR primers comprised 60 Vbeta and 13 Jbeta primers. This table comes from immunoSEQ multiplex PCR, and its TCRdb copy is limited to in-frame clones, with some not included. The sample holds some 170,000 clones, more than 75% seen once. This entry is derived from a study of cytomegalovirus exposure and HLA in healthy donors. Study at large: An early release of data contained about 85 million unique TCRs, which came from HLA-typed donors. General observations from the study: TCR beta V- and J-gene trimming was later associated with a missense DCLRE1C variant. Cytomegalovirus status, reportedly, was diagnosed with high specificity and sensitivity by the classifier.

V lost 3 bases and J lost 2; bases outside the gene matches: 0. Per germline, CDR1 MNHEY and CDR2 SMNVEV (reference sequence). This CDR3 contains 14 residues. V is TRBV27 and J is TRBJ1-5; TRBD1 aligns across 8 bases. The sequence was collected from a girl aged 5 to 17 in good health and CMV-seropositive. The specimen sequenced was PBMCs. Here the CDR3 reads CASSLGQGNQPQHF. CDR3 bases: TGTGCCAGCAGTTTGGGACAGGGCAATCAGCCCCAGCATTTT.